This T cell receptor beta chain was sequenced during a study of CD4 T cells in relation to SARS-CoV-2 and coronaviruses. A remark on this clone: Its antigen is unidentified.

The CDR3 runs to 13 residues. V lost 0 bases and J 8 bases, leaving 10 bases between the germline ends. Germline CDR1 is MGHRA and CDR2 is YSYEKL. The table came from immunoSEQ multiplex PCR; TCRdb's copy has only in-frame clones and leaves some out. This table holds 15,000 to 25,000 clones, roughly four fifths found once. Before the COVID-19 pandemic, during about 2011-2019, CD4+ T cells were taken from unexposed donors. After nine to ten days of culture, CD4+ T cells were isolated. The TCR originated in a human donor in good health. The specimen was CD4+ T cells from PBMCs, cultured in vitro. The gene calls are TRBV4-1 and TRBJ1-2; no reliable D call. The CDR3 nucleotides are TGCGCCAGCAGCCAAGATTCGTGGGGAGGCTACACCTTC. Translation: CASSQDSWGGYTF.